Each of the 28 T cell receptor beta chains below was sequenced from the same sample in a study of cytomegalovirus exposure and HLA in healthy donors. The study ran its PCR with 60 Vbeta and 13 Jbeta primers. Produced via immunoSEQ multiplex PCR; TCRdb's table is partial and in-frame only. The table shows around 130,000 clones, with approximately 84% occurring only once. The sample comprised PBMCs. Receptor source: a woman aged 40 to 55 in good health and CMV-seronegative.

The rearrangement joins TRBV28 to TRBJ1-6; D possibly corresponds to TRBD1 (5 bases). Germline-derived CDR1 and CDR2 are MDHEN and SYDVKM. The CDR3 consists of 14 residues. Deletions cut 6 bases from V and 16 bases from J, with 22 bases between. CDR3 nucleotide sequence: TGTGCCAGCAGGCCCCCGGGGGTAATCCCGAGTCTCCACTTT. It codes for CASRPPGVIPSLHF.

This clone has more than one count but fewer than ten. The V gene is TRBV9, the J gene TRBJ2-5; the D is unclear. Germline CDR1 reads SGDLS; CDR2 reads YYNGEE. CDR3 length equals 15 residues. Trimming pared 4 bases from V and 5 bases from J, leaving 18 bases between. The CDR3 DNA sequence: TGTGCCAGCAGCCCCACGAGTCGGGTACGGGAGACCCAGTACTTC. It translates to CASSPTSRVRETQYF.

The chain links TRBV5-5 to TRBJ1-3; 8 nucleotides match TRBD1. The CDR3 length is 18 residues. J lost 2 bases, V lost 4 bases, and 14 bases had no gene match. Germline lookup yields CDR1 SGHKS and CDR2 YYEKEE (reference sequence). The CDR3 sequence: CASSIRWTGSDPGNTIYF. CDR3 bases: TGTGCCAGCAGCATCCGCTGGACAGGGAGTGACCCTGGAAACACCATATATTTT.

V gene TRBV10-2 combines with J gene TRBJ2-5; 8 nucleotides agree with TRBD2. Germline CDR1 and CDR2: WSHSY and SAAADI. V lost 3 bases, J lost 5 bases, and 8 bases stayed unmatched. The CDR3 runs 15 residues. Written as DNA, the CDR3 is TGCGCCAGCAGTGATTACGGGGGGGCACAGGAGACCCAGTACTTC. Translation: CASSDYGGAQETQYF.

The chain has TRBV27 and TRBJ2-6, with a possible D match to TRBD1 (6 bases). The ends were cut back, 5 bases at V and 4 bases at J, with 9 bases in the middle. Germline assignment: CDR1 MNHEY and CDR2 SMNVEV (reference sequence). This CDR3 has 14 residues. The CDR3 region is CASSTGTGANVLTF. Here the CDR3 DNA reads TGTGCCAGCAGTACAGGGACGGGGGCCAACGTCCTGACTTTC. The full variable domain, in which reference TRBV27 and TRBJ2-6 provide the parts outside the CDR3, is EAQVTQNPRYLITVTGKKLTVTCSQNMNHEYMSWYRQDPGLGLRQIYYSMNVEVTDKGDVPEGYKVSRKEKRNFPLILESPSPNQTSLYFCASSTGTGANVLTFGAGSRLTVL.

The rearrangement links TRBV28 to TRBJ2-7, with 8 bases aligning to TRBD1. Germline loops: CDR1 MDHEN, CDR2 SYDVKM. The CDR3 is made up of 15 amino acids. The V gene end was trimmed by 3 bases and the J gene end by 2 bases; junction bases not matched to a gene: 6. For the CDR3, the DNA is TGTGCCAGCAGTTTCCCCGACAGGGGAGCCTACGAGCAGTACTTC. As protein: CASSFPDRGAYEQYF.

The V and J genes are TRBV6-1 and TRBJ1-6, with a possible D match to TRBD1 (5 bases). The CDR3 is 12 residues long. Germline lookup yields CDR1 MNHNS and CDR2 SASEGT. V lost 6 bases to trimming and J lost 9 bases, with 9 bases between them. The CDR3: CASRTQGSPLHF. The CDR3 region has the DNA TGTGCCAGCAGAACGCAGGGTTCACCCCTCCACTTT.

The chain combines TRBV5-4 with TRBJ2-2; D might be TRBD1 (5 bases). Germline V gene lookup returns CDR1 SGHNT and CDR2 YYREEE (reference sequence). The V end was cut by 4 bases, the J end by 2 bases, with 12 bases between. The CDR3 runs to 15 residues. The CDR3 reads CASSDPRGNTGELFF. CDR3 nucleotide sequence: TGTGCCAGCAGCGACCCTAGGGGCAACACCGGGGAGCTGTTTTTT.

This chain links TRBV7-9 with TRBJ2-2, with 7 bases fitting TRBD2. The CDR3 runs 16 residues. Germline lookup yields CDR1 SEHNR and CDR2 FQNEAQ (reference sequence). The V and J ends lost 2 bases and 4 bases, in that order; junction bases with no gene match: 7. The DNA for the CDR3 is TGTGCCAGCAGCTTACCCAGACTAGCTGCCACCGGGGAGCTGTTTTTT. This translates into CASSLPRLAATGELFF.

The chain couples TRBV6-5 to TRBJ1-5, with 10 bases fitting TRBD1. Germline values: CDR1 MNHEY, CDR2 SVGAGI. The CDR3 has 14 amino acids. V shed 3 bases, J shed 5 bases, and the junction held 1 base outside the gene matches. CDR3 in amino acids: CASSYGQGDQPQHF. In nucleotides, the CDR3 is TGTGCCAGCAGTTATGGACAGGGGGATCAGCCCCAGCATTTT.

This chain's CDR3 is CASSPEAQGTDTQYF. Written as DNA, the CDR3 is TGCGCCAGCAGCCCGGAGGCACAGGGAACAGATACGCAGTATTTT. The genes are TRBV5-1 and TRBJ2-3, with D tentatively TRBD1 (6 bases). The CDR3 sequence is 15 residues long. Trimming left V 4 bases short and J 3 bases short, with 15 bases between. The germline V gene has CDR1 SGHRS and CDR2 YFSETQ.

A few counts support this clone. The V call is TRBV4-1, the J call TRBJ1-5; 8 positions agree with TRBD1. This CDR3 spans 15 amino acids. CDR1 is MGHRA, CDR2 YSYEKL, per germline. V was pared by 1 base and J by 5 bases, with 4 bases of the junction left unmatched. CDR3 bases: TGCGCCAGCAGCCAAGCGGACAGGGCCGATCAGCCCCAGCATTTT. Its translation: CASSQADRADQPQHF.

This clone was recorded only once. The chain uses TRBV27 and TRBJ1-2; TRBD1 matches at 8 bases. V dropped 6 bases and J dropped 7; count of bases not matched to a gene: 4. This CDR3 spans 12 amino acids. Per germline, CDR1 MNHEY and CDR2 SMNVEV (reference sequence). The CDR3 DNA follows: TGTGCCAGCAGGTTCGGACAGGGTGGCTACACCTTC. Residues: CASRFGQGGYTF.

This clone has just a few counts. V is TRBV18 and J is TRBJ2-1; 9 bases fit TRBD2. Losses at the gene ends were 0 bases for V and 9 bases for J; bases not matched to a gene: 6. The CDR3 is 15 amino acids. From germline, CDR1 is KGHSH and CDR2 LQKENI. Here the CDR3 DNA reads TGTGCCAGCTCACCACCAGTAGCGGGAGTTCCTGAGCAGTTCTTC. Its protein is CASSPPVAGVPEQFF.

The chain links TRBV5-1 to TRBJ2-5, with 14 bases lining up with TRBD2. Germline values: CDR1 SGHRS, CDR2 YFSETQ. The CDR3 is 15 amino acids. The trim removed 8 bases at V and 11 bases at J, leaving 14 bases unmatched. CDR3 loop: CASQTSGRGEEEQYF. The CDR3 region has the DNA TGCGCCAGTCAGACTAGCGGGAGGGGGGAAGAAGAGCAGTACTTC.

In this sample, this clone turned up a few times. The sample has other DNA sequences that encode this CDR3 too. The rearrangement uses TRBV11-2 and TRBJ2-1; 11 nucleotides match TRBD2. The length of the CDR3 is 16 residues. Germline V gives CDR1 SGHAT, CDR2 FQNNGV. V lost 1 base to trimming and J lost 3 bases; unmatched junction nucleotides: 2. CDR3 loop: CASSLGLAGGYNEQFF. As DNA, the CDR3 is TGTGCCAGCAGCTTAGGCCTAGCGGGGGGCTACAATGAGCAGTTCTTC.

The CDR3 sequence is CASSNTESTDTQYF. CDR3 nucleotide sequence: TGTGCCAGCTCAAACACAGAGAGCACAGATACGCAGTATTTT. The chain has TRBV18 and TRBJ2-3; no clear D gene. The CDR3 extends over 14 amino acids. Trimming removed 5 bases at V and 0 bases at J, with 9 bases between. Germline V gene lookup returns CDR1 KGHSH and CDR2 LQKENI.

The chain couples TRBV27 to TRBJ2-1, with D possibly TRBD1 on 6 matching bases. Per the germline V gene, CDR1 is MNHEY and CDR2 is SMNVEV (reference sequence). Trimming shortened V by 3 bases and J by 7 bases, and 13 bases separated the two germline ends. This CDR3 region has 14 residues. The CDR3 spells CASSFQGGRNEQFF. The CDR3 bases are TGTGCCAGCAGTTTCCAAGGGGGTAGGAATGAGCAGTTCTTC.

The DNA of the CDR3 is TGTGCCAGCAGCATCTCCGGACAGGGGACAGATACGCAGTATTTT. Translated, it gives CASSISGQGTDTQYF. The chain links TRBV28 to TRBJ2-3, with 9 bases aligning to TRBD1. The germline V gene has CDR1 MDHEN and CDR2 SYDVKM. The CDR3 loop spans 15 amino acids. After removal of 6 bases from V and 3 bases from J, the junction contained 7 bases not matched to a gene.

A few counts support this clone. This chain links TRBV2 with TRBJ1-1, with 7 positions matching TRBD1. Germline trimming cut 3 bases from V and 6 bases from J; bases unmatched to any gene: 4. The germline gives CDR1 SNHLY, CDR2 FYNNEI. The CDR3 spans 13 residues. CDR3 in amino acids: CASSDRGLAEAFF. The CDR3 coding sequence is TGTGCCAGCAGTGATAGGGGGCTGGCTGAAGCTTTCTTT.

J is TRBJ2-7 and V is TRBV6-1, with 8 bases fitting TRBD1. The CDR3 totals 15 residues. J was trimmed by 1 base and V by 6 bases; bases with no gene match: 8. CDR1 MNHNS and CDR2 SASEGT come from the germline V gene. CDR3 in amino acids: CASSPRGTGSYEQYF. The CDR3 DNA follows: TGTGCCAGCAGCCCCCGGGGGACAGGTTCCTACGAGCAGTACTTC.

The J gene is TRBJ2-1, the V gene TRBV27; 16 nucleotides align to TRBD2. Germline assignment: CDR1 MNHEY and CDR2 SMNVEV (reference sequence). Germline trimming cut 5 bases from V and 10 bases from J; bases unmatched to any gene: 8. The CDR3 has 16 residues. The CDR3: CASSPGLAGGPGEQFF. CDR3 DNA sequence: TGTGCCAGCAGTCCGGGACTAGCGGGAGGGCCGGGGGAGCAGTTCTTC.

This clone was seen more than once but under ten times. J is TRBJ2-7 and V is TRBV11-2; a possible D gene is TRBD1 (5 bases). V lost 2 bases to trimming and J lost 4 bases, with 12 bases between them. CDR1 and CDR2 from the germline V gene are SGHAT and FQNNGV. The CDR3 runs to 14 residues. CDR3 sequence reads: CASSLNPQGYEQYF. The CDR3 DNA sequence: TGTGCCAGCAGCTTAAACCCCCAGGGATACGAGCAGTACTTC.

The chain joins TRBV2 to TRBJ1-5; D call uncertain. The germline gives CDR1 SNHLY, CDR2 FYNNEI. The length of the CDR3 is 14 residues. Trimming shortened V by 2 bases and J by 6 bases, and 11 bases separated the two germline ends. CDR3: CASSERGSPQPQHF. The DNA of the CDR3 is TGTGCCAGCAGTGAACGAGGGTCCCCTCAGCCCCAGCATTTT.

The rearrangement uses TRBV11-2 and TRBJ2-7; 8 bases align to TRBD1. Germline V lookup: CDR1 SGHAT, CDR2 FQNNGV. CDR3 length: 14 residues. The trim removed 3 bases at V and 6 bases at J, leaving 7 bases unmatched. The CDR3 spells CASSFRQGAGEQYF. The CDR3 nucleotides read TGTGCCAGCAGCTTTCGGCAGGGGGCGGGCGAGCAGTACTTC.

The chain joins TRBV5-5 to TRBJ1-3, with TRBD1 identical over 8 bases. Trimming cost V 4 bases and J 0 bases; bases outside gene matches: 3. Germline V gene lookup returns CDR1 SGHKS and CDR2 YYEKEE (reference sequence). The CDR3 is 15 residues long. CDR3 sequence (DNA): TGTGCCAGCAGCGCCGGGACAGGCTCTGGAAACACCATATATTTT. Translation: CASSAGTGSGNTIYF.

The J gene is TRBJ2-3, the V gene TRBV28; TRBD2 aligns across 11 bases. Trimming cost V 6 bases and J 6 bases; bases outside gene matches: 5. Germline values: CDR1 MDHEN, CDR2 SYDVKM. The CDR3 covers 14 residues. The CDR3 loop reads CASRKTSGVDTQYF. As DNA, the CDR3 is TGTGCCAGCAGAAAGACTAGCGGGGTCGATACGCAGTATTTT.

This rearrangement joins TRBV28 to TRBJ2-4, with a weak D call TRBD1 (6 bases). CDR1 and CDR2 (germline): MDHEN, SYDVKM. This CDR3 has 14 residues. Trimming removed 5 bases from V and 8 bases from J, with 16 bases in between. CDR3 DNA sequence: TGTGCCAGCAGTACATTGACAGGTGCGGACATTCAGTACTTC. Its translation: CASSTLTGADIQYF.